One sample yielded the 7 T cell receptor beta chains listed below, sequenced in a study of control samples from healthy donors and cancer patients. Assay used: immunoSEQ multiplex PCR; TCRdb lists only in-frame clones, some missing. This table holds more than 95,000 clones, around 82% found once. Source material: blood. All receptors derive from a woman between 45 and 60 years old in good health.

The gene calls are TRBV9 and TRBJ2-1; D may be TRBD1 (8 bases). Germline V CDR1 and CDR2: SGDLS, YYNGEE. The CDR3 covers 15 residues. V was pared by 3 bases and J by 10 bases, with 20 bases between. The CDR3 loop is CASSAPGGGDREQFF. CDR3 DNA sequence: TGTGCCAGCAGCGCCCCGGGGGGAGGGGACAGGGAGCAGTTCTTC. The complete variable domain, with remaining parts taken from reference TRBV9 and TRBJ2-1, reads DSGVTQTPKHLITATGQRVTLRCSPRSGDLSVYWYQQSLDQGLQFLIQYYNGEERAKGNILERFSAQQFPDLHSELNLSSLELGDSALYFCASSAPGGGDREQFFGPGTRLTVL.

A few counts support this clone. The chain is built from TRBV15 and TRBJ1-4; no definite D call. Germline-derived CDR1 and CDR2 are LNHNV and YYDKDF (reference sequence). CDR3 size: 16 residues. V shed 3 bases and J shed 7 bases, with 18 bases lying between them. The CDR3 DNA sequence: TGTGCCACCAGCAGCAACCCCCAGGATGGGGTTGAAAAACTGTTTTTT. This gives the protein CATSSNPQDGVEKLFF.

The chain uses TRBV5-6 and TRBJ1-1; possibly TRBD1 for D (5 bases). Germline V gene lookup returns CDR1 SGHDT and CDR2 YYEEEE. V shed 5 bases and J shed 3 bases, with 20 bases lying between them. CDR3 length: 16 residues. The CDR3 region has the DNA TGTGCCAGCAGTCCGCTGGGTGTTTTGGGGGACACTGAAGCTTTCTTT. Its translation: CASSPLGVLGDTEAFF.

This clone was counted once. The gene calls are TRBV7-6 and TRBJ2-6; 8 bases fit TRBD1. CDR3 length: 18 residues. The V gene's germline CDR1 is SGHVS and CDR2 FNYEAQ. V was clipped by 3 bases and J by 2 bases; unmatched bases: 9. CDR3 region: CASSFRTGKGAGANVLTF. CDR3 sequence (DNA): TGTGCCAGCAGCTTCCGGACAGGGAAGGGGGCTGGGGCCAACGTCCTGACTTTC.

This sequence joins TRBV6-5 and TRBJ1-1, with D possibly matching TRBD1 (6 bases). Trimming took 6 bases from V and 0 from J, leaving 8 bases between them. The CDR3 totals 13 residues. CDR1 MNHEY and CDR2 SVGAGI come from the germline V gene. DNA of the CDR3: TGTGCCAGCAGGGACAGTATGAACACTGAAGCTTTCTTT. This translates into CASRDSMNTEAFF.

The genes are TRBV11-3 and TRBJ1-2; a weak D match, TRBD1 (5 bases). The CDR3 is made up of 14 amino acids. Germline-derived CDR1 and CDR2 are SGHNT and YENEEA. Deletions cut 2 bases from V and 4 bases from J, with 11 bases between. CDR3 DNA sequence: TGTGCCAGCAGCTTATCTTCGGACACCTATGGCTACACCTTC. Its translation: CASSLSSDTYGYTF.

The chain links TRBV19 to TRBJ1-5; 7 bases map to TRBD1. J was trimmed by 0 bases and V by 6 bases; bases with no gene match: 8. In germline, CDR1 is LNHDA, CDR2 SQIVND (reference sequence). The CDR3 is 16 residues long. The CDR3 bases are TGTGCCAGTAGGCGCGGGACAGCTAATAGCAATCAGCCCCAGCATTTT. Amino acid sequence: CASRRGTANSNQPQHF.